A selection of T cell receptor beta chains follows, all from one sample in a study of CD8+ T cells in alopecia areata. Measured with immunoSEQ multiplex PCR; TCRdb has only the in-frame clones, and not every one. The sample includes 160,000 or so clones, 50% to 75% of them seen just once. Sample: CD4+ T cells sorted from blood, taken at approximately week 60, from a patient treated with tofacitinib. The receptor source for this set is a human donor with alopecia areata. Both conserved end residues are part of each CDR3. D genes are given only for firm matches. Clone size appears in some rows only: once, few, many, or a class for an expanded clone.

v_gene	abundance	j_gene	d_gene	len	CDR3nt	CDR3aa
TRBV29-1	.	TRBJ2-5	TRBD2	14	TGCAGCGTTGAGGGAGCGGGGGTTATAGAGACCCAGTACTTC	CSVEGAGVIETQYF
TRBV30	.	TRBJ1-2	TRBD1	14	TGTGCCTGGAGACCGGGACAGGGGTTATACGGCTACACCTTC	CAWRPGQGLYGYTF
TRBV19	.	TRBJ1-2	.	14	TGTGCCAGTAGTGTCACAGGGAAAGGCTATGGCTACACCTTC	CASSVTGKGYGYTF
TRBV7-8	few	TRBJ2-3	.	14	TGTGCCAGCAGCTTAGGGGGGGGCCCAGATACGCAGTATTTT	CASSLGGGPDTQYF
TRBV6-6	few	TRBJ2-2	.	16	TGTGCCAGCAGTTTGGGACCCCCGGGGGTCACCGGGGAGCTGTTTTTT	CASSLGPPGVTGELFF
TRBV6-1	.	TRBJ1-6	.	15	TGTGCCAGCAGCCTCGGACGGGAGAATAATTCACCCCTCCACTTT	CASSLGRENNSPLHF
TRBV10-3	.	TRBJ2-6	.	15	TGTGCCATCAGTGAAGTGGGGGCCGGGGCCAACGTCCTGACTTTC	CAISEVGAGANVLTF
TRBV11-2	.	TRBJ2-3	.	15	TGTGCCAGCAGCTCAGATGTGGGGGGGCCAGATACGCAGTATTTT	CASSSDVGGPDTQYF
TRBV6-1	.	TRBJ1-5	.	15	TGTGCCAGCAGTCCGCGGTTATCTAGCAATCAGCCCCAGCATTTT	CASSPRLSSNQPQHF
TRBV29-1	few	TRBJ1-2	TRBD1	16	TGCAGCGTTGTTCGGGACAGGGACTCTTTAACTAGTGGCTACACCTTC	CSVVRDRDSLTSGYTF
TRBV6-1	.	TRBJ2-5	.	14	TGTGCCAGCAGTGAGAGTGGGGGGTTAGGGACCCAGTACTTC	CASSESGGLGTQYF
TRBV5-6	.	TRBJ2-1	.	12	TGTGCCAGCAGCTTCATGGGGAATGAGCAGTTCTTC	CASSFMGNEQFF
TRBV5-6	once	TRBJ1-6	.	16	TGTGCCAGCAGCCTACGGACGTCTAGCTATAATTCACCCCTCCACTTT	CASSLRTSSYNSPLHF
TRBV10-3	.	TRBJ2-7	.	12	TGTGCCATCAGTGACGAGGGCTACGAGCAGTACTTC	CAISDEGYEQYF
TRBV29-1	once	TRBJ2-2	TRBD2	16	TGCAGCGTTACTCGGACTAGCGGACCCAACAGCGGGGAGCTGTTTTTT	CSVTRTSGPNSGELFF
TRBV14	.	TRBJ1-1	.	14	TGTGCCAGCAGCCAAGACCGGGACAACACTGAAGCTTTCTTT	CASSQDRDNTEAFF
TRBV5-1	.	TRBJ1-2	.	15	TGCGCCAGCAGCTTTCTCCCTCGATCGGACTATGGCTACACCTTC	CASSFLPRSDYGYTF
TRBV18	.	TRBJ2-1	TRBD2	13	TGTGCCAGCCCCACTACAGCGGGGGGTGAGCAGTTCTTC	CASPTTAGGEQFF
TRBV10-3	.	TRBJ1-5	TRBD1	12	TGTGCCATCAGTGGGGGACAGGGGGCCCAGCATTTT	CAISGGQGAQHF
TRBV4-2	.	TRBJ1-2	.	16	TGTGCCAGCAGCCAAGATACCACGGGAGGTAACTATGGCTACACCTTC	CASSQDTTGGNYGYTF
TRBV7-3	.	TRBJ2-3	.	14	TGTGCCAGCAGCTTAATGTGGAGCACAGATACGCAGTATTTT	CASSLMWSTDTQYF
TRBV5-1	.	TRBJ2-5	TRBD1	15	TGCGCCAGCAGCTCACCAACCGGGACAGGGGAGACCCAGTACTTC	CASSSPTGTGETQYF
TRBV30	.	TRBJ2-3	.	13	TGTGCCTGGACCGACCGTAGCACAGATACGCAGTATTTT	CAWTDRSTDTQYF
TRBV6-1	.	TRBJ2-5	TRBD2	18	TGTGCCAGCAGTGAAAACCTAGCGGGGGCCGCCGTGGGTGAGACCCAGTACTTC	CASSENLAGAAVGETQYF
TRBV6-5	.	TRBJ1-5	.	15	TGTGCCAGCAGTCCGGAAAGAGCTAGCAATCAGCCCCAGCATTTT	CASSPERASNQPQHF
TRBV5-1	.	TRBJ1-6	.	15	TGCGCCAGCAGCCTGGCGGTGCAGGGGACCTCACCCCTCCACTTT	CASSLAVQGTSPLHF
TRBV4-1	once	TRBJ1-2	.	14	TGCGCCAGCAGCCAAGACGACGAAAACTATGGCTACACCTTC	CASSQDDENYGYTF
TRBV9	few	TRBJ1-2	.	14	TGTGCCAGCAGCGTAGACGGCGTTCCTTATGGCTACACCTTC	CASSVDGVPYGYTF
TRBV5-6	.	TRBJ1-6	.	16	TGTGCCAGCAGCTTGGCCGGGTTCGTCTTTCATTCACCCCTCCACTTT	CASSLAGFVFHSPLHF
TRBV29-1	.	TRBJ2-7	TRBD1	13	TGCAGCGTCAGGACAGGGGGCCCCTACGAGCAGTACTTC	CSVRTGGPYEQYF
TRBV5-1	few	TRBJ2-7	.	12	TGCGCCAGCAGCTTGGATCTAGGAGAGCAGTACTTC	CASSLDLGEQYF
TRBV10-2	.	TRBJ2-2	TRBD2	14	TGCGCCAGCAGGGGACTAACGAACACCGGGGAGCTGTTTTTT	CASRGLTNTGELFF
TRBV30	.	TRBJ1-1	.	12	TGTGCCTGGAGTGTCGAACAGGGAGAAGCTTTCTTT	CAWSVEQGEAFF
TRBV30	.	TRBJ2-1	.	14	TGTGCCAGAGGGACATCGGCCTCCTACAATGAGCAGTTCTTC	CARGTSASYNEQFF
TRBV29-1	few	TRBJ2-5	.	13	TGCAGCGCTGGCGGGTCGGGGAGAGAGACCCAGTACTTC	CSAGGSGRETQYF
TRBV7-8	few	TRBJ2-1	.	14	TGTGCCAGCAGCTTAGGGGGGCGGTACAATGAGCAGTTCTTC	CASSLGGRYNEQFF
TRBV15	.	TRBJ2-2	.	14	TGTGCCACCAGCAACGGATATCAGACCGGGGAGCTGTTTTTT	CATSNGYQTGELFF
TRBV4-1	once	TRBJ2-7	TRBD1	16	TGCGCCAGCAGCCAAGTCCGAGGGGGCCAGTCCTACGAGCAGTACTTC	CASSQVRGGQSYEQYF